A selection of T cell receptor beta chains follows, all from one sample in a study of blood T cell repertoires in COVID-19. TCRdb keeps only in-frame clones here, not all; method: immunoSEQ multiplex PCR. The data contain 150,000 or so clones, 75% to 90% of them seen just once; the ten biggest clones take up 2.5% to 4%. Material: peripheral blood. The receptors derive from a human donor with acute or convalescent COVID-19. The donor label of this sample is uncertain. Both conserved end residues are part of each CDR3. A D gene is named only where the DNA matches it firmly. Some rows mark clone size as missing; the rest say once, few, many or name a class of expanded clone.

cdr3_nt: TGTGCCAGCAGCTATGGGACAGCCGAAGCTTTCTTT
cdr3_aa: CASSYGTAEAFF
clone_size: .
cdr3_length: 12
d_call: TRBD1
j_call: TRBJ1-1
v_call: TRBV7-2

cdr3_nt: TGTGCCAGCAGCCCGACGCGGACAGCCGGCTACACCTTC
cdr3_aa: CASSPTRTAGYTF
clone_size: .
cdr3_length: 13
d_call: .
j_call: TRBJ1-2
v_call: TRBV7-8

cdr3_nt: TGCGCCAGCAGCTTGTCAGGGACTGAAGCTTTCTTT
cdr3_aa: CASSLSGTEAFF
clone_size: .
cdr3_length: 12
d_call: .
j_call: TRBJ1-1
v_call: TRBV5-1

cdr3_nt: TGTGCCAGCACCCCGACAGGCAACTATGGCTACACCTTC
cdr3_aa: CASTPTGNYGYTF
clone_size: once
cdr3_length: 13
d_call: .
j_call: TRBJ1-2
v_call: TRBV7-2

cdr3_nt: TGTGCCAGTAGTCTCTTCGGAGGGAAAAATGGCTACACCTTC
cdr3_aa: CASSLFGGKNGYTF
clone_size: .
cdr3_length: 14
d_call: .
j_call: TRBJ1-2
v_call: TRBV19

cdr3_nt: TGTGCCAGCAGAGCTAGCGGGGGGGCCGTAGAGACCCAGTACTTC
cdr3_aa: CASRASGGAVETQYF
clone_size: .
cdr3_length: 15
d_call: TRBD2
j_call: TRBJ2-5
v_call: TRBV6-5

cdr3_nt: TGTGCCAGCAGCCATTCCGGGACAGGGGGCACTGAAGCTTTCTTT
cdr3_aa: CASSHSGTGGTEAFF
clone_size: .
cdr3_length: 15
d_call: TRBD1
j_call: TRBJ1-1
v_call: TRBV14

cdr3_nt: TGTGCCAGCTCACTTCAAGGCACAGGGGGTGGCTACGAGCAGTACTTC
cdr3_aa: CASSLQGTGGGYEQYF
clone_size: .
cdr3_length: 16
d_call: TRBD1
j_call: TRBJ2-7
v_call: TRBV18

cdr3_nt: TGTGCCAGCTCACCCGACAGGGGAGGTCAGCCCCAGCATTTT
cdr3_aa: CASSPDRGGQPQHF
clone_size: once
cdr3_length: 14
d_call: TRBD1
j_call: TRBJ1-5
v_call: TRBV18

cdr3_nt: TGTGCCAGCAGTTTATTGGCTTCGAATAACTATGGCTACACCTTC
cdr3_aa: CASSLLASNNYGYTF
clone_size: .
cdr3_length: 15
d_call: .
j_call: TRBJ1-2
v_call: TRBV6-2/TRBV6-3